This entry lists 6 T cell receptor beta chains sequenced from one sample in a study of cytomegalovirus exposure and HLA in healthy donors. Researchers ran the PCR with 60 Vbeta and 13 Jbeta primers. TCRdb keeps only in-frame clones here, not all; method: immunoSEQ multiplex PCR. This sample's table has approximately 110,000 clones. Source material: PBMCs. All receptors derive from a man between 45 and 60 years old in good health and CMV-seronegative.

The gene calls are TRBV15 and TRBJ2-7; weak D call: TRBD2 (6 bases). Germline V CDR1 and CDR2: LNHNV, YYDKDF (reference sequence). This CDR3 has 16 residues. Deletions cut 4 bases from V and 0 bases from J, with 16 bases between. CDR3 DNA sequence: TGTGCCACCAGCACACTAGGCGGGGCGAGCTCCTACGAGCAGTACTTC. This encodes CATSTLGGASSYEQYF.

The rearrangement uses TRBV18 and TRBJ1-2, with 11 positions matching TRBD1. Germline trimming cut 0 bases from V and 7 bases from J; bases unmatched to any gene: 4. The CDR3 length is 15 residues. Germline CDR1 KGHSH, CDR2 LQKENI. For the CDR3, the DNA is TGTGCCAGCTCACCACCGGGACAGGGGGTGGCTGGCTACACCTTC. Protein: CASSPPGQGVAGYTF. The entire variable domain, with the rest obtained from reference TRBV18 and TRBJ1-2, is as follows: NAGVMQNPRHLVRRRGQEARLRCSPMKGHSHVYWYRQLPEEGLKFMVYLQKENIIDESGMPKERFSAEFPKEGPSILRIQQVVRGDSAAYFCASSPPGQGVAGYTFGSGTRLTVV.

The V gene is TRBV9, the J gene TRBJ1-1; TRBD1 matches 10 bases. Looked up from germline, CDR1 is SGDLS and CDR2 is YYNGEE. V shed 2 bases and J 0 bases; nucleotides not matched to a gene: 7. CDR3 size: 17 residues. CDR3 nucleotides: TGTGCCAGCAGCGTGTGGGACAGGGGTTTAATGAACACTGAAGCTTTCTTT. It codes for CASSVWDRGLMNTEAFF.

The rearrangement joins TRBV7-8 to TRBJ1-1, with TRBD1 identical over 7 bases. Germline lookup yields CDR1 SGHVS and CDR2 FQNEAQ. Unmatched junction bases numbered 6, after V lost 5 bases and J lost 0 bases. CDR3 length: 15 amino acids. The CDR3 is CASSPAQGLNTEAFF. CDR3 nucleotides: TGTGCCAGCAGCCCAGCACAGGGGCTGAACACTGAAGCTTTCTTT.

V gene TRBV27 combines with J gene TRBJ2-7; no firm D call. The CDR3 consists of 16 residues. From germline, CDR1 is MNHEY and CDR2 SMNVEV (reference sequence). Trimming took off 0 bases at V and 3 bases at J, with 15 bases between the two ends. The CDR3 sequence: CASSLSSYLRSYEQYF. CDR3 in DNA: TGTGCCAGCAGTTTATCGAGCTACCTCCGAAGCTACGAGCAGTACTTC.

The chain couples TRBV19 to TRBJ1-5, with D perhaps TRBD1 (5 bases). The CDR3 loop spans 15 amino acids. Germline CDR1 LNHDA, CDR2 SQIVND (reference sequence). V was pared by 3 bases and J by 1 base, with 10 bases between. CDR3 in DNA: TGTGCCAGTAGTATCGGACAAAGAAGCAATCAGCCCCAGCATTTT. It specifies CASSIGQRSNQPQHF.